This TCR beta chain was recorded in a study of cytomegalovirus exposure and HLA in healthy donors. Study results and caveats: Reportedly, cytomegalovirus status was diagnosed with high sensitivity and specificity. TCR beta chain V- and J-gene trimming was linked, in a later analysis, to a missense variant in DCLRE1C.

Use of 60 Vbeta and 13 Jbeta primers characterized the PCR. In the original processing: There were tens of millions of unique TCR beta chains by a later count, and about 12 million of them were shared. Using immunoSEQ multiplex PCR, the repertoire was profiled, and TCRdb retains in-frame clones only, with some absent. V, J and clone size derive from that table, while D and trimming were established from the DNA sequence. This sample has 80,000 to 100,000 clones, with roughly 76% found just once. The CDR3 consists of 14 residues. The trim removed 5 bases at V and 4 bases at J, leaving 5 bases unmatched. Germline assignment: CDR1 MNHNY and CDR2 SVGAGI (reference sequence). This clone was counted only a few times. Its antigen is unidentified.

The sample consisted of PBMCs. The chain couples TRBV6-6 to TRBJ1-3; 7 nucleotides agree with TRBD1. The sequence came from a man in his forties or fifties in good health and CMV-seronegative. The CDR3 sequence: CASSHGQAGNTIYF. DNA of the CDR3: TGTGCCAGCAGTCACGGACAGGCGGGAAACACCATATATTTT.